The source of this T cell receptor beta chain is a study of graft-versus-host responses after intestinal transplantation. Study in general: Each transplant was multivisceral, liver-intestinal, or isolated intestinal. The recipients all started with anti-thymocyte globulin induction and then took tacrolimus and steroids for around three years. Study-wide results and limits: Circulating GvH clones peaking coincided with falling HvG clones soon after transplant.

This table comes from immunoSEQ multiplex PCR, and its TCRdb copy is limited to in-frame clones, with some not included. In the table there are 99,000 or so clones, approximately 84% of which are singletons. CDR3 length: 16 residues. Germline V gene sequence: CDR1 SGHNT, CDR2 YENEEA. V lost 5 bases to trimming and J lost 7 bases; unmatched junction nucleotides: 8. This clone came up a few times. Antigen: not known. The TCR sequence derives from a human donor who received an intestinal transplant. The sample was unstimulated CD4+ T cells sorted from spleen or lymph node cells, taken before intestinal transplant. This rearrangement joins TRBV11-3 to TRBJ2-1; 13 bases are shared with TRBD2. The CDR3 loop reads CASSRRTSGSLNEQFF. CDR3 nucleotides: TGTGCCAGCAGCCGGCGGACTAGCGGGAGTTTAAATGAGCAGTTCTTC.